The 2 T cell receptor beta chains listed next were all sequenced from one sample in a study of T cell responses to AZD1222 COVID-19 vaccine. Data came from immunoSEQ multiplex PCR; TCRdb stores just in-frame clones and leaves some out. The table shows over 100,000 clones, with around nine tenths occurring only once. The starting material was peripheral blood, obtained on day 0 of AZD1222 vaccination. Receptors were obtained from an adult in good health.

This clone is categorized as large. The chain couples TRBV2 to TRBJ2-5, with TRBD2 identical over 12 bases. The CDR3 spans 15 residues. Trimming took 4 bases from V and 4 from J; bases not matched to a gene: 4. Germline V CDR1 and CDR2: SNHLY, FYNNEI. The CDR3 coding sequence is TGTGCCAGCAGTGGGACTAGCGGGATGGGAGAGACCCAGTACTTC. This sequence encodes CASSGTSGMGETQYF.

The chain carries TRBV7-2 and TRBJ2-7; tentative D call: TRBD1 (6 bases). This CDR3 region has 15 residues. The V end was cut by 1 base, the J end by 7 bases, with 17 bases between. Germline CDR1 and CDR2: SGHTA and FQGNSA. In DNA form, the CDR3 reads TGTGCCAGCAGCTTAGAAGGGGCAGGGGTTTTTGAGCAGTACGTC. Translating gives CASSLEGAGVFEQYV.